This T cell receptor (beta chain) is drawn from a study of T cell responses to AZD1222 COVID-19 vaccine. Overall study findings and caveats: Reportedly, nearly half of unique spike TCRs recognized epitopes outside B.1.351/B.1.1.7 mutations.

Germline V gene sequence: CDR1 LGHNA, CDR2 YNFKEQ. The CDR3 spans 15 residues. The germline V and J ends were trimmed by 1 base and 1 base, with 10 bases remaining between them. With respect to this clone: Its specificity is not known.

Sequenced by immunoSEQ multiplex PCR; TCRdb stores in-frame clones only, minus some. This table has 100,000 to 150,000 clones, more than 75% appearing once. This sequence joins TRBV4-2 and TRBJ2-5; D not resolved. This TCR came from an adult in good health. Here the sequenced sample was peripheral blood, taken on day 0 of AZD1222 vaccination. The CDR3, as DNA: TGTGCCAGCAGCCAAGTAGACTTCGGCCAAGAGACCCAGTACTTC. Encoded protein: CASSQVDFGQETQYF.